This record looks at one T cell receptor (beta chain) sequence and its context. Its antigen is undetermined. Making use of molecular barcodes, quantitative 5'-RACE generated TCR beta libraries. Using its own MiXCR run on the 5' RACE reads, TCRdb lists one record per CDR3 protein. The sample lists 160,000 or so distinct CDR3 sequences; 9.8% were seen once. The data were taken from a study of CD8 T cells in ankylosing spondylitis. The CDR3 is 12 residues long. V dropped 8 bases and J dropped 5 bases, with 9 bases sitting between them. The germline gives CDR1 ENHRY, CDR2 SYGVKD. Study-level results: Several highly homologous variants made up a TCR beta motif, and this motif appeared characteristic of ankylosing spondylitis blood. The disease-linked clones had a CD8+ phenotype and low blood frequencies. Certain motif variants had earlier been reported in reactive arthritis synovial fluid and blood.

The sequence was collected from a female donor with ankylosing spondylitis or in good health (not recorded which). This chain connects TRBV10-3 to TRBJ1-4; D ambiguous. The sample comprised blood, either unsorted or a sorted T cell fraction (not recorded which). This chain's CDR3 is CAIGPGNEKLFF. The DNA for the CDR3 is TGTGCCATCGGGCCGGGGAATGAAAAACTGTTTTTT.